Presented here are 26 T cell receptor beta chains from one specimen sequenced in a study of blood T cell repertoires in COVID-19. Sequencing was performed with immunoSEQ multiplex PCR; in TCRdb, only in-frame clones are kept and a portion is missing. This table has about 76,000 clones, about 80% appearing once. Sequencing used peripheral blood. These receptor sequences come from a human donor in a cohort sampled during active COVID-19.

The chain is built from TRBV4-1 and TRBJ2-2; TRBD2 matches at 13 bases. The CDR3 is 18 amino acids. Germline CDR1 and CDR2: MGHRA and YSYEKL. V shed 1 base, J shed 1 base, and the junction held 3 bases outside the gene matches. DNA of the CDR3: TGCGCCAGCAGCCAAGGGAGGACTAGCGGGAGGAACACCGGGGAGCTGTTTTTT. This codes for CASSQGRTSGRNTGELFF.

The chain uses TRBV11-2 and TRBJ1-1; perhaps TRBD1 as D (5 bases). Trimming shortened V by 5 bases and J by 2 bases, and 15 bases separated the two germline ends. Per germline, CDR1 SGHAT and CDR2 FQNNGV. The CDR3 is made up of 15 amino acids. This CDR3 reads CASSISGTRNTEAFF. The CDR3 DNA sequence: TGTGCCAGCAGCATAAGCGGGACGCGAAACACTGAAGCTTTCTTT.

This clone was seen ten or more times. V and J are TRBV28 and TRBJ2-2; D is uncertain. The CDR3 length is 16 residues. V was pared by 3 bases and J by 0 bases, with 11 bases between. Germline CDR1 and CDR2: MDHEN and SYDVKM. In DNA, the CDR3 is TGTGCCAGCAGTTTGTTAAGCACCGCGAACACCGGGGAGCTGTTTTTT. Translating gives CASSLLSTANTGELFF.

This chain joins TRBV2 and TRBJ2-3; TRBD1 might be the D (5 bases). CDR1 and CDR2 (germline): SNHLY, FYNNEI. CDR3 size: 14 residues. V was trimmed by 2 bases and J by 3 bases, leaving 9 bases between them. This CDR3 reads CASSEQGVTDTQYF. CDR3 nucleotide sequence: TGTGCCAGCAGTGAACAGGGTGTAACAGATACGCAGTATTTT.

The rearrangement joins TRBV5-4 to TRBJ2-2; 11 positions agree with TRBD2. The germline gives CDR1 SGHNT, CDR2 YYREEE (reference sequence). Trimming cost V 2 bases and J 1 base; bases outside gene matches: 4. CDR3 length equals 17 residues. The CDR3 nucleotides read TGTGCCAGCAGCTTCTACCTAGCGGGGGGGAACACCGGGGAGCTGTTTTTT. Translated: CASSFYLAGGNTGELFF.

This clone was recorded a few times. The rearrangement uses TRBV6-5 and TRBJ2-7; D is ambiguous. Germline values: CDR1 MNHEY, CDR2 SVGAGI. The CDR3 length is 14 residues. Trimming removed 2 bases from V and 3 bases from J, with 11 bases in between. The CDR3 is CASSYRLNIYEQYF. The CDR3 DNA reads as TGTGCCAGCAGTTACCGCCTAAATATCTACGAGCAGTACTTC.

The J gene is TRBJ2-5, the V gene TRBV28; 10 nucleotides align to TRBD2. This CDR3 is built from 17 residues. Trimming removed 7 bases from V and 0 bases from J; junction bases left unmatched: 11. Looked up from germline, CDR1 is MDHEN and CDR2 is SYDVKM. The chain's CDR3 is CASKSRGLAGDQETQYF. DNA for the CDR3: TGTGCCAGCAAATCTAGGGGGCTAGCGGGGGACCAAGAGACCCAGTACTTC.

The chain is built from TRBV4-2 and TRBJ1-1; D is perhaps TRBD1 (5 bases). Germline V gene sequence: CDR1 LGHNA, CDR2 YNFKEQ. Trimming cost V 4 bases and J 1 base, with 13 bases left between them. This CDR3 spans 15 amino acids. CDR3 sequence reads: CASSPRRGGNTEAFF. The CDR3 region has the DNA TGTGCCAGCAGCCCCAGAAGGGGTGGGAACACTGAAGCTTTCTTT.

The J gene is TRBJ1-5, the V gene TRBV6-5; D not certain. The CDR3 loop spans 14 amino acids. The ends were cut back, 7 bases at V and 5 bases at J, with 15 bases in the middle. Germline lookup yields CDR1 MNHEY and CDR2 SVGAGI. CDR3 in DNA: TGTGCCAGCAAGGACGGAGCGGGAGATCAGCCCCAGCATTTT. Amino acid sequence: CASKDGAGDQPQHF.

The J gene is TRBJ1-2, the V gene TRBV10-3, with D perhaps TRBD1 (6 bases). V was pared by 5 bases and J by 4 bases, with 8 bases between. Germline lookup yields CDR1 ENHRY and CDR2 SYGVKD. CDR3 length: 12 residues. CDR3 region: CAISRQAYGYTF. CDR3 DNA sequence: TGTGCCATCAGTCGACAGGCCTATGGCTACACCTTC.

This clone has more than one count but fewer than ten. V and J are TRBV14 and TRBJ2-2; perhaps TRBD2 as D (7 bases). The ends were cut back, 4 bases at V and 6 bases at J, with 12 bases in the middle. Germline V gene sequence: CDR1 SGHDN, CDR2 FVKESK. This CDR3 region has 14 residues. The CDR3 region has the DNA TGTGCCAGCAGCCCAATGGGGGGGCCCGGGGAGCTGTTTTTT. It specifies CASSPMGGPGELFF.

The chain has TRBV19 and TRBJ1-1; TRBD1 matches at 9 bases. Germline V CDR1 and CDR2: LNHDA, SQIVND (reference sequence). This CDR3 has 14 residues. The trim removed 4 bases at V and 10 bases at J, leaving 10 bases unmatched. CDR3 sequence reads: CASSKPPDRGGAFF. CDR3 DNA: TGTGCCAGTAGTAAACCTCCCGACAGGGGGGGAGCTTTCTTT.

The chain combines TRBV14 with TRBJ2-7; D is perhaps TRBD1 (6 bases). This CDR3 is built from 13 residues. The V gene lost 4 bases and the J gene lost 2 bases, with 9 bases spanning the gap. Germline V gene data show CDR1 as SGHDN and CDR2 as FVKESK. This chain's CDR3 is CASSRDTTYEQYF. The DNA of the CDR3 is TGTGCCAGCAGCCGGGACACCACCTACGAGCAGTACTTC.

The gene calls are TRBV11-3 and TRBJ2-1, with D tentatively TRBD2 (6 bases). Germline CDR1 reads SGHNT; CDR2 reads YENEEA. V was clipped by 3 bases and J by 4 bases, with 13 bases between them. The CDR3 consists of 15 residues. CDR3 DNA: TGTGCCAGCAGCTTGGGTCGGGGGTCGTACAATGAGCAGTTCTTC. It yields the protein CASSLGRGSYNEQFF.

V and J are TRBV3-1 (or the pseudogene TRBV3-2) and TRBJ1-4; the D is unclear. Germline V lookup: CDR1 LGHDT, CDR2 YNNKEL (reference sequence). The germline V and J ends were trimmed by 0 bases and 1 base, with 9 bases remaining between them. The CDR3 spans 16 residues. CDR3 residues: CASSQDRYGTNEKLFF. The CDR3 region has the DNA TGTGCCAGCAGCCAAGATCGGTACGGAACTAATGAAAAACTGTTTTTT.

This rearrangement joins TRBV7-3 to TRBJ2-3; possible D gene TRBD1, 6 bases. The CDR3 totals 16 residues. Per germline, CDR1 SGHTA and CDR2 FQGTGA. V shed 2 bases and J shed 5 bases, with 17 bases lying between them. The CDR3 spells CASSLGQVPRGDTQYF. The CDR3 bases are TGTGCCAGCAGCTTAGGGCAGGTCCCCAGGGGAGATACGCAGTATTTT.

J is TRBJ1-1 and V is TRBV7-3; TRBD1 might be the D (6 bases). Germline CDR1 SGHTA, CDR2 FQGTGA. The CDR3 contains 13 residues. V lost 6 bases and J 1 base, leaving 9 bases between the germline ends. Here the CDR3 DNA reads TGTGCCAGCAGGGGGACAAGGAACACTGAAGCTTTCTTT. It translates to CASRGTRNTEAFF.

The chain has TRBV4-1 and TRBJ1-1; the D gene is possibly TRBD1 (5 bases). Germline CDR1 MGHRA, CDR2 YSYEKL. The CDR3 sequence is 14 residues long. Trimming took 3 bases from V and 2 from J, leaving 10 bases between them. The CDR3, as DNA: TGCGCCAGCAGCCAGCCAGGGAAAAACACTGAAGCTTTCTTT. As protein: CASSQPGKNTEAFF.

V usage is TRBV3-1 (or the pseudogene TRBV3-2) and J usage is TRBJ1-4, with TRBD1 matching over 9 bases. Per germline, CDR1 LGHDT and CDR2 YNNKEL (reference sequence). The CDR3 is made up of 14 amino acids. V lost 5 bases and J lost 11; bases outside the gene matches: 9. CDR3 loop: CASSFRDREFKLFF. CDR3 nucleotides: TGTGCCAGCAGCTTCCGGGACAGGGAGTTTAAACTGTTTTTT.

The chain carries TRBV27 and TRBJ1-2; TRBD1 is a possible D gene (6 bases). V shed 3 bases and J shed 6 bases, with 29 bases lying between them. Germline loops: CDR1 MNHEY, CDR2 SMNVEV (reference sequence). The CDR3 spans 19 residues. Written as DNA, the CDR3 is TGTGCCAGCAGTTTCTCCCCCAACCCGGGCAGGGGAGTAGGGCATGGCTACACCTTC. This encodes CASSFSPNPGRGVGHGYTF.

The J gene is TRBJ1-4, the V gene TRBV4-1; unclear D gene. V shed 0 bases and J shed 6 bases, with 11 bases lying between them. This CDR3 has 15 residues. The germline CDR1 and CDR2 sequences are MGHRA and YSYEKL. The CDR3: CASSQDPGSYEKLFF. The CDR3 DNA sequence: TGCGCCAGCAGCCAAGATCCGGGAAGTTATGAAAAACTGTTTTTT.

There are a few counts of this clone. The chain links TRBV5-1 to TRBJ1-4; maybe TRBD1 (5 bases). Trimming stripped 3 bases from V and 4 bases from J, with 7 bases between. CDR1 and CDR2 (germline): SGHRS, YFSETQ. The length of the CDR3 is 13 residues. The CDR3 sequence: CASSSTVNEKLFF. The CDR3 DNA sequence: TGCGCCAGCAGCTCGACAGTTAATGAAAAACTGTTTTTT.

The rearrangement uses TRBV21-1 and TRBJ2-5; the DNA was not compared with TRBD1, the D call given in the table. TRBV21-1 is an annotated pseudogene. CDR3 length: 20 residues. Written as DNA, the CDR3 is TGTGCCAGCAGCAAAGGGGGCAGGGCCACGTCCTCCTGTTACCAAGAGACCCAGTACTTC. This codes for CASSKGGRATSSCYQETQYF.

The chain combines TRBV11-2 with TRBJ2-7, with TRBD2 identical over 13 bases. CDR1 is SGHAT and CDR2 is FQNNGV in the germline V gene. The CDR3 contains 15 residues. V lost 4 bases to trimming and J lost 4 bases; unmatched junction nucleotides: 4. The CDR3 nucleotides are TGTGCCAGCAGCTCGGGACTAGCGGGGCCGTACGAGCAGTACGTC. This encodes CASSSGLAGPYEQYV.

The chain links TRBV7-3 to TRBJ2-1; 9 bases are shared with TRBD2. CDR1 is SGHTA and CDR2 is FQGTGA in the germline V gene. The CDR3 sequence is 18 residues long. The ends lost 5 bases at V and 1 base at J; junction bases unmatched: 12. CDR3 protein: CASSPRGGGRGSYNEQFF. CDR3 DNA sequence: TGTGCCAGCAGCCCCCGAGGGGGCGGGAGGGGTTCCTACAATGAGCAGTTCTTC.

V gene TRBV19 combines with J gene TRBJ2-3; TRBD2 is a possible D gene (5 bases). Looked up from germline, CDR1 is LNHDA and CDR2 is SQIVND (reference sequence). The V gene lost 7 bases and the J gene lost 5 bases, with 13 bases spanning the gap. This CDR3 is 13 amino acids long. CDR3 region: CASKRGLLDTQYF. The CDR3 region has the DNA TGTGCCAGTAAAAGAGGGTTATTAGATACGCAGTATTTT.